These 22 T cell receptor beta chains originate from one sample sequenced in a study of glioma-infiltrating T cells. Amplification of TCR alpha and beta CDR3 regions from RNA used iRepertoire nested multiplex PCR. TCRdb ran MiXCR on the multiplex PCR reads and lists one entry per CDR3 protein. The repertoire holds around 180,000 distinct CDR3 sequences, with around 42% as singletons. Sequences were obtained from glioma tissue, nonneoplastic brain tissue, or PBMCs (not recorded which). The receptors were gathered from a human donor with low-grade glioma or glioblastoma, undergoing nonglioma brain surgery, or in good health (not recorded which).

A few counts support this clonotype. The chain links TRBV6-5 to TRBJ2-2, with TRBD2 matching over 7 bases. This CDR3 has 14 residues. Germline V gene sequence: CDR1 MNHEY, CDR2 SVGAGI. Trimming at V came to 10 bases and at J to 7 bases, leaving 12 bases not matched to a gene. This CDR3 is CAIMERLADGELFF. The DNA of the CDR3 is TGTGCCATCATGGAGCGGCTAGCGGACGGGGAGCTGTTTTTT.

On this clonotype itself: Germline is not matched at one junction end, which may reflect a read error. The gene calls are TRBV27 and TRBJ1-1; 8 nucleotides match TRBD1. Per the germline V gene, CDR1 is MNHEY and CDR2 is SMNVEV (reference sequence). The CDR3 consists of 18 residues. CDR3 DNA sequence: TGTGCCAGCACCATTAAGGGCGGGACAGGTACGGTCAACACTCAAGCTTTCTTT. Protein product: CASTIKGGTGTVNTQAFF.

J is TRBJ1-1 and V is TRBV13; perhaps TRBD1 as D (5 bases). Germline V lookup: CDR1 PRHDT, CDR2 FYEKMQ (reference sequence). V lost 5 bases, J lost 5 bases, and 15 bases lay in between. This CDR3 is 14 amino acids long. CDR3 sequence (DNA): TGTGCCAGCAGCGGGACCTTCAAGGGTACTGAAGCTTTCTTT. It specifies CASSGTFKGTEAFF.

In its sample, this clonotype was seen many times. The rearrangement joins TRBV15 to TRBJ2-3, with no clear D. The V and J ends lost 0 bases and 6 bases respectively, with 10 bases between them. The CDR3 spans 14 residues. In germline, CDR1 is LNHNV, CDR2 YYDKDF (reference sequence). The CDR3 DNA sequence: TGTGCCACCAGCAGAGAAGCCCATATGGATACGCAGTATTTT. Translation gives CATSREAHMDTQYF.

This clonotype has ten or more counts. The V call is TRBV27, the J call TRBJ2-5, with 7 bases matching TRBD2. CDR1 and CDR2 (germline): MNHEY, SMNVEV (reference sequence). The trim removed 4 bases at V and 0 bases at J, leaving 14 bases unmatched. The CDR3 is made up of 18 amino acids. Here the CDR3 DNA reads TGTGCCAGCAGTTCGGTGAAGCGGAGCGGGGTCTACCAAGAGACCCAGTACTTC. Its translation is CASSSVKRSGVYQETQYF.

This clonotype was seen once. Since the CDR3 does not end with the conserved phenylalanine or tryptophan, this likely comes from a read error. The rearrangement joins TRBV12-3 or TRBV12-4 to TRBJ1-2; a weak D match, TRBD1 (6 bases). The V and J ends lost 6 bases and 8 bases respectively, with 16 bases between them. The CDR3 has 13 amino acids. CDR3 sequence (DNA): TGTGCCAGCAGCTTTAACAGGGAATTGGGCTACACCTTA. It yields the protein CASSFNRELGYTL.

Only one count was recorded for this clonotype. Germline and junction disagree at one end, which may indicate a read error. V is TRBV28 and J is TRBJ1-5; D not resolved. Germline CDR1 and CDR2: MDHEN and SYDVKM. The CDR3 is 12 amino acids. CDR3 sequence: CASSRLNKPQDF. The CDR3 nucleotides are TGTGCCAGCAGTCGATTAAATAAGCCCCAGGATTTT.

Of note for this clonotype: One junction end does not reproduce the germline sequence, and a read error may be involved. The CDR3 coding sequence is TGTGCCAGCAACCGCCGCGGAGGGGGCTATAATCAGCCTCAGCATTTT. Translation gives CASNRRGGGYNQPQHF. The chain links TRBV11-1 to TRBJ1-5, with TRBD1 matching 7 bases. The CDR3 contains 16 residues. The germline gives CDR1 SGHAT, CDR2 FQDESV (reference sequence).

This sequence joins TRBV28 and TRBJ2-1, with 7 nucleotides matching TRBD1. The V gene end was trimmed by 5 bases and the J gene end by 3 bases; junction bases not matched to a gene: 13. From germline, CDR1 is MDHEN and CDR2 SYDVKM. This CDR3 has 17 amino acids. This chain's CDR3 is CASSPLTGTAYYNEQFF. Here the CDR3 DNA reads TGTGCCAGCAGTCCCTTGACCGGGACAGCATACTACAATGAGCAGTTCTTC.

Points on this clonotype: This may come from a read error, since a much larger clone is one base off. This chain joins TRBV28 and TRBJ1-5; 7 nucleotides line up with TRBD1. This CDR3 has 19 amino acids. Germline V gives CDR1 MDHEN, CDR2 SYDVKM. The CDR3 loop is CASSFLTGRGFYSNQHQHF. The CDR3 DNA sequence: TGTGCCAGCAGTTTTTTGACAGGGAGGGGATTCTATAGCAATCAGCACCAGCATTTT.

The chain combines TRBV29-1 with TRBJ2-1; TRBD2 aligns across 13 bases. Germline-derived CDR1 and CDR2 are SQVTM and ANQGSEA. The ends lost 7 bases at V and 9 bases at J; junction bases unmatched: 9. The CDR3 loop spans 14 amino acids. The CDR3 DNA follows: TGCAGCGCCCACGGACTAGCGGGAGTCGGTGAGCAGTTCTTC. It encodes CSAHGLAGVGEQFF.

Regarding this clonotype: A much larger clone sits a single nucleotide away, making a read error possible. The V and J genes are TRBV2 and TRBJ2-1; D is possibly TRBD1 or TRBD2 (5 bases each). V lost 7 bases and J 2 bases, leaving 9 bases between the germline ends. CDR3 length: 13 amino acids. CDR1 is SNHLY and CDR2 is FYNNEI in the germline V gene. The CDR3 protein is CASMGTTYNEQFF. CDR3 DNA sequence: TGTGCCAGCATGGGGACCACCTACAATGAGCAGTTCTTC.

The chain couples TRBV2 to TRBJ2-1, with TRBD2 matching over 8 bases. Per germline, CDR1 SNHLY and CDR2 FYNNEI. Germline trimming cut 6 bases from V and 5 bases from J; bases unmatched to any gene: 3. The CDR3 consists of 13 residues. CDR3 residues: CASRTSANNEQFF. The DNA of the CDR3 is TGTGCCAGCAGGACTAGCGCGAACAATGAGCAGTTCTTC.

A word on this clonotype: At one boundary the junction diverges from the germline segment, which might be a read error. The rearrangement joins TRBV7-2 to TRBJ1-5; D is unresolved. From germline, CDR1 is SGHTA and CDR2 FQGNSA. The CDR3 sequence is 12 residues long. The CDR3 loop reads CASRLSAQTQHF. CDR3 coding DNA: TGTGCCAGCAGATTATCGGCTCAGACCCAGCATTTT.

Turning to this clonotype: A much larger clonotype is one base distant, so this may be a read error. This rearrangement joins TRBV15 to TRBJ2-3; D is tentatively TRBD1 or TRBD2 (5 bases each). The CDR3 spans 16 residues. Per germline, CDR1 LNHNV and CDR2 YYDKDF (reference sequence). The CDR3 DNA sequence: TGTTCCACCAGCAGAGAACTCACCGGGGCCACAGATACGCAGTATTTT. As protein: CSTSRELTGATDTQYF.

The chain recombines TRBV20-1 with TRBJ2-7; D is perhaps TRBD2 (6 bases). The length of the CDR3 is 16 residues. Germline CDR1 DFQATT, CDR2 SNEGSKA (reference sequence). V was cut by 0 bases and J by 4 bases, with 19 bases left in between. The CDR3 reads CSARDPRGTPVYEQYF. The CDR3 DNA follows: TGCAGTGCTAGAGATCCCCGCGGGACTCCCGTATACGAGCAGTACTTC.

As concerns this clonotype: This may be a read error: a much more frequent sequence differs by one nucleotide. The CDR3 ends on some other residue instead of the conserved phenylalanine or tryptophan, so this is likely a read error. The CDR3 protein is CASSFPSGADTQYL. The CDR3 DNA sequence: TGTGCCAGCAGTTTTCCGTCGGGGGCCGATACGCAGTATCTT. The genes are TRBV6-9 and TRBJ2-3; D might be TRBD1 or TRBD2, each matching 6 bases. Trimming took 4 bases from V and 6 from J, leaving 14 bases between them. The CDR3 runs to 14 residues. CDR1 is MNHGY and CDR2 is SVAAGI in the germline V gene.

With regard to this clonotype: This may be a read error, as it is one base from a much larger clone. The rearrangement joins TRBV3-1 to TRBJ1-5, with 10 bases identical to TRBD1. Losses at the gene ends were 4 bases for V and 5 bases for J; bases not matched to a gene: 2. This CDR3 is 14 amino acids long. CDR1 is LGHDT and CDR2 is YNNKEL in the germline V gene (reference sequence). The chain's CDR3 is CASSPGQGHQPQHF. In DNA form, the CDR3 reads TGTGCCAGCAGCCCGGGACAGGGGCATCAGCCCCAGCATTTT.

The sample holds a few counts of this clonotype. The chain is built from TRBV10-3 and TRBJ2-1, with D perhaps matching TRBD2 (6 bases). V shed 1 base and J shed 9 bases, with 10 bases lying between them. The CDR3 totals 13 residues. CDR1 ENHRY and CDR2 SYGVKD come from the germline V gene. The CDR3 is CAISEWGGAEQFF. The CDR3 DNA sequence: TGTGCCATCAGTGAGTGGGGCGGGGCTGAGCAGTTCTTC.

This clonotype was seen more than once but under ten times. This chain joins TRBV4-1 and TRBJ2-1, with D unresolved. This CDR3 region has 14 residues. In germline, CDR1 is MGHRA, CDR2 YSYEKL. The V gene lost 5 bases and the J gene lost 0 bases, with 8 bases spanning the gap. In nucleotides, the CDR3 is TGCGCCAGCAGCTTACAAAGCTCCTACAATGAGCAGTTCTTC. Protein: CASSLQSSYNEQFF.

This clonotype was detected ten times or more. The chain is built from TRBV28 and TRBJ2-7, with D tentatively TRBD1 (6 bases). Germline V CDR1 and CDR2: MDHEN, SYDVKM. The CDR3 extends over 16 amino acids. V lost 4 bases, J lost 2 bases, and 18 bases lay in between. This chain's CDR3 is CASSYNIRDTTYEQYF. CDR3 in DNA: TGTGCCAGCAGTTACAACATCCGGGACACCACCTACGAGCAGTACTTC.

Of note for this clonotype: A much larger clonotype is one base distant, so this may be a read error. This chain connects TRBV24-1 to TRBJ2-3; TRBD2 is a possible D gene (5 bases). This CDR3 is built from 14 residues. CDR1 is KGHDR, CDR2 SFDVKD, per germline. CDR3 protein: CATSDRLISDTEYF. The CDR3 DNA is TGTGCCACCAGTGACCGACTAATCTCAGATACGGAGTATTTT.